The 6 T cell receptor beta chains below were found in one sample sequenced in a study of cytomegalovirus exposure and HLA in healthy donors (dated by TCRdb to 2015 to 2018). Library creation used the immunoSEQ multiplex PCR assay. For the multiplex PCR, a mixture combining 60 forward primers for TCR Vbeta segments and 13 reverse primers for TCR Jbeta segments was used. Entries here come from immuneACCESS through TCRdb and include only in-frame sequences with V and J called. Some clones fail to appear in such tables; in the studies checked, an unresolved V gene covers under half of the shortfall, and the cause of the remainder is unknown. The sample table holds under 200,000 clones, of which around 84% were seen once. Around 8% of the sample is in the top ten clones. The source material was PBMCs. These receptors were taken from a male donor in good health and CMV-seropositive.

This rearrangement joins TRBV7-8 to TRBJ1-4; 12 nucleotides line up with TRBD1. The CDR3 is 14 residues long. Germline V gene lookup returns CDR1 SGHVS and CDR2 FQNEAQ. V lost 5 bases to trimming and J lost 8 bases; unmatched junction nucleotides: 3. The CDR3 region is CASSRDRGREKLFF. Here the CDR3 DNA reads TGTGCCAGCAGCAGGGACAGGGGGCGCGAAAAACTGTTTTTT.

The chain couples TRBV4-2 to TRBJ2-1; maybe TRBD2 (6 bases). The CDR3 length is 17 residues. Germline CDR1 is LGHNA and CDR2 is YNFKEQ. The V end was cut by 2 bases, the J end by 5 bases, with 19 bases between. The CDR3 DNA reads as TGTGCCAGCAGCCAATACACCGGGACTGCCCTCCACAATGAGCAGTTCTTC. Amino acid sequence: CASSQYTGTALHNEQFF.

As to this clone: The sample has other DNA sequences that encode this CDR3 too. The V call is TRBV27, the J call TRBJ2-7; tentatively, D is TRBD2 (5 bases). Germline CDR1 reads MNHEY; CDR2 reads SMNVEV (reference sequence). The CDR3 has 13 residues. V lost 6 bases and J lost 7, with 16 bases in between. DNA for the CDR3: TGTGCCAGCAGCCAACCACTAGTCGGGGAGCAGTACTTC. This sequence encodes CASSQPLVGEQYF.

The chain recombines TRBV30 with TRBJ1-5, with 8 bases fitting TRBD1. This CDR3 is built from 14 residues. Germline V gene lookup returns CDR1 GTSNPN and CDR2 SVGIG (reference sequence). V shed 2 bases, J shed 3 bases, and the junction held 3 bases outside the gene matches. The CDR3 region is CAWSRQGNNQPQHF. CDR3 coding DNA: TGTGCCTGGAGTAGACAGGGGAACAATCAGCCCCAGCATTTT.

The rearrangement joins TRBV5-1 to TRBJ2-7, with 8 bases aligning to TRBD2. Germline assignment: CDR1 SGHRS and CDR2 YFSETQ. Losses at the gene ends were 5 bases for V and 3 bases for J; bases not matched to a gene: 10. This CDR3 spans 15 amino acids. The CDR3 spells CASRERAGGFYEQYF. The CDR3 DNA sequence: TGCGCCAGCAGGGAGAGGGCGGGAGGATTCTACGAGCAGTACTTC. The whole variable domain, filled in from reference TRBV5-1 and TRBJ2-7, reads KAGVTQTPRYLIKTRGQQVTLSCSPISGHRSVSWYQQTPGQGLQFLFEYFSETQRNKGNFPGRFSGRQFSNSRSEMNVSTLELGDSALYLCASRERAGGFYEQYFGPGTRLTVT.

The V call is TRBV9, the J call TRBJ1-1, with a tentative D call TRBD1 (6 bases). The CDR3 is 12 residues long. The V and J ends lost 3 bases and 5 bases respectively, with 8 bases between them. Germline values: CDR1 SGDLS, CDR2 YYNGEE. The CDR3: CASSGGRTEAFF. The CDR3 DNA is TGTGCCAGCAGCGGGGGGCGGACTGAAGCTTTCTTT.